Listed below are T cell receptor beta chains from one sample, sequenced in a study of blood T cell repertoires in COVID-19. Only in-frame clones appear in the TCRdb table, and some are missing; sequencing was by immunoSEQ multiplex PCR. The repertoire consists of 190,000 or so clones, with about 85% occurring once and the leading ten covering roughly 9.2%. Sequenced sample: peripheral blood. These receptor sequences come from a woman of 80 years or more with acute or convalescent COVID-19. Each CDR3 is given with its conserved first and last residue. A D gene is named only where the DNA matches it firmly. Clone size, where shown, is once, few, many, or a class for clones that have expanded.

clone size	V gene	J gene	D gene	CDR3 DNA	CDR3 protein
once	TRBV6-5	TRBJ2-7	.	TGTGCCAGCAGTTACAATCGGGACACCTCCTACGAGCAGTACTTC	CASSYNRDTSYEQYF
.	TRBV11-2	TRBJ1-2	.	TGTGCCAGCAGCTCGGAGGGTCCCTATGGCTACACCTTC	CASSSEGPYGYTF
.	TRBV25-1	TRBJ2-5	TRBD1	TGTGCCAGCAGTGATAGGCAGGGGGCTGGAGAGACCCAGTACTTC	CASSDRQGAGETQYF
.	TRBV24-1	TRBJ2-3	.	TGTGCCACCAGTGACGCTGAGGTTGCAGATACGCAGTATTTT	CATSDAEVADTQYF
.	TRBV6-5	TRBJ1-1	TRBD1	TGTGCCAGCAGTTACTCGAGGGACAGGGGGACTGAAGCTTTCTTT	CASSYSRDRGTEAFF
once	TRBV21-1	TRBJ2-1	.	TGTGCCAGCAGCTCCCGCAGGGGGGCCTCCTACAATGAGCAGTTCTTC	CASSSRRGASYNEQFF
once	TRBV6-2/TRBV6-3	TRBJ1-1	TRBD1	TGTGCCAGCAGTTACGGTGACAGGGGGAAGACTGAAGCTTTCTTT	CASSYGDRGKTEAFF
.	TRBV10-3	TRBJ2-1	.	TGTGCCATCAGTGAGTCGTGGCCCCCCAATGAGCAGTTCTTC	CAISESWPPNEQFF
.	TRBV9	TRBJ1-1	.	TGTGCCAGCAGCGTAGGAGGGAATAGGCTCGAAGCTTTCTTT	CASSVGGNRLEAFF
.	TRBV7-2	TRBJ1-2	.	TGTGCCAGCAGCGCCACCGCGGGGAACTCCAATGGCTACACCTTC	CASSATAGNSNGYTF
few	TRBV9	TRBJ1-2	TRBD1	TGTGCCAGCAGCGACGGACAGGGACATGGCTACACCTTC	CASSDGQGHGYTF
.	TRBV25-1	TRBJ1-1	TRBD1	TGTGCCAGCAAAAGTGCAGGGGGGACCAGAGGAGCTTTCTTT	CASKSAGGTRGAFF